The sample holds a few counts of the clone carrying this T cell receptor beta chain. Its antigen remains unidentified. Points from the study as a whole: Tumor memory CD4+ T cell TCR gene usage was found to cluster with blood and lymph node memory CD4+ cells and with lymph node naive CD4+ cells. Larger-cohort validation covered only one TCR beta V-J rearrangement.

Treg sorting used a CD4+CD25+CD127-/low gate. Germline-derived CDR1 and CDR2 are WSHSY and SAAADI. Between the trimmed V and J ends, which lost 4 bases and 5 bases, there was a span of 12 bases. This CDR3 is 13 amino acids long. Semi-nested PCR with Nested Universal Primer A followed constant-region reverse priming of full-length variable regions. TCRdb re-called the 5' RACE reads with MiXCR, one entry per CDR3 protein. This table holds about 40,000 distinct CDR3 sequences, 20% to 25% found once. This clonotype was obtained from a female donor with breast cancer. This chain links TRBV10-2 with TRBJ2-7, with D unresolved. The sample comprised Tregs sorted from a lymph node. In nucleotides, the CDR3 is TGCGCCAGCAGTGGCGGCGAATTAGACGAGCAGTACTTC. It translates to CASSGGELDEQYF.